The 13 T cell receptor beta chains in this list originate from one sample, sequenced in a study of CD8 T cells in Susac syndrome. Random hexamers primed reverse transcription of roughly 0.5 to 1 ug RNA. TCRdb called the immunoSEQ multiplex PCR reads again in MiXCR, with one record for every CDR3 protein. The table lists over 350,000 distinct CDR3 sequences, 75% to 90% of them singletons. Sequencing was performed on CD8+ T cells from PBMCs. The receptor set was obtained from a human donor with multiple sclerosis.

This clonotype was picked up one time. The chain couples TRBV29-1 to TRBJ2-5, with a possible D match to TRBD1 (5 bases). The CDR3 contains 13 residues. CDR1 and CDR2 (germline): SQVTM, ANQGSEA. Trimming removed 6 bases at V and 5 bases at J, with 16 bases between. CDR3 DNA: TGCAGCGTGGGGCCGGCTACCTTGGAGACCCAGTACTTC. Amino acid sequence: CSVGPATLETQYF.

V and J are TRBV2 and TRBJ2-7; 7 positions agree with TRBD1. CDR1 and CDR2 from the germline V gene are SNHLY and FYNNEI. The CDR3 contains 20 residues. J gave up 5 bases and V 2 bases, and 24 bases lay outside the gene matches. The CDR3 DNA reads TGTGCCAGCAGTGAAATTCGATTAGTTGGAGTTGACAGGGCCATCCACGAGCAGTACTTC. It encodes CASSEIRLVGVDRAIHEQYF. Complete variable domain (other parts from reference TRBV2 and TRBJ2-7): EPEVTQTPSHQVTQMGQEVILRCVPISNHLYFYWYRQILGQKVEFLVSFYNNEISEKSEIFDDQFSVERPDGSNFTLKIRSTKLEDSAMYFCASSEIRLVGVDRAIHEQYFGPGTRLTVT.

This chain uses TRBV9 with TRBJ2-3; weak D call: TRBD2 (5 bases). Germline values: CDR1 SGDLS, CDR2 YYNGEE. V was shortened by 4 bases and J by 4 bases, with 10 bases between the two germline ends. CDR3 length: 13 amino acids. CDR3 sequence (DNA): TGTGCCAGCAGCACTGGGAGCTCAGATACGCAGTATTTT. Translated: CASSTGSSDTQYF.

The chain combines TRBV20-1 with TRBJ1-2; 7 bases align to TRBD1. The V gene end was trimmed by 5 bases and the J gene end by 3 bases; junction bases not matched to a gene: 9. CDR1 is DFQATT, CDR2 SNEGSKA, per germline (reference sequence). The CDR3 is 14 residues long. The CDR3 DNA sequence: TGCAGTGCTGAAACCGACAGGGAAGACTATGGCTACACCTTC. The encoded protein is CSAETDREDYGYTF.

The chain joins TRBV19 to TRBJ2-1; D gene uncertain. CDR1 is LNHDA, CDR2 SQIVND, per germline (reference sequence). Trimming removed 5 bases from V and 0 bases from J, with 8 bases in between. The CDR3 sequence is 14 residues long. CDR3 DNA sequence: TGTGCCAGTAGTCCCTCAAGCTCCTACAATGAGCAGTTCTTC. It is translated as CASSPSSSYNEQFF.

The chain uses TRBV27 and TRBJ2-5, with a possible D match to TRBD1 (6 bases). Trimming removed 2 bases at V and 2 bases at J, with 9 bases between. The length of the CDR3 is 14 residues. Per germline, CDR1 MNHEY and CDR2 SMNVEV (reference sequence). CDR3 loop: CASSLPGEQETQYF. In nucleotides, the CDR3 is TGTGCCAGCAGTTTACCAGGGGAGCAAGAGACCCAGTACTTC.

This clonotype was detected only a few times. V is TRBV4-1 and J is TRBJ2-7; D unclear. The germline V gene encodes CDR1 MGHRA and CDR2 YSYEKL. CDR3 length: 14 residues. V was trimmed by 0 bases and J by 5 bases, leaving 11 bases between them. CDR3 coding DNA: TGCGCCAGCAGCCAAGAGCCACGGCCGGACGAGCAGTACTTC. It codes for CASSQEPRPDEQYF.

The genes are TRBV27 and TRBJ1-2, with 11 positions matching TRBD1. The germline gives CDR1 MNHEY, CDR2 SMNVEV (reference sequence). Trimming at V came to 2 bases and at J to 4 bases, leaving 6 bases not matched to a gene. This CDR3 is 16 amino acids long. CDR3 DNA sequence: TGTGCCAGCAGTTTAGCTCCCGGGACAGGGGGCTATGGCTACACCTTC. Residues: CASSLAPGTGGYGYTF.

This clonotype turned up a few times. The rearrangement uses TRBV27 and TRBJ1-5; a possible D gene is TRBD1 (6 bases). Germline CDR1 reads MNHEY; CDR2 reads SMNVEV (reference sequence). The CDR3 is 14 amino acids. V lost 2 bases and J 3 bases, leaving 8 bases between the germline ends. Here the CDR3 DNA reads TGTGCCAGCAGTTTACCAGGGGACAATCAGCCCCAGCATTTT. Translated, it gives CASSLPGDNQPQHF.

This clonotype was detected only once. V is TRBV27 and J is TRBJ2-7; either TRBD1 or TRBD2 may fit D (6 bases each). The CDR3 is 13 amino acids. Germline values: CDR1 MNHEY, CDR2 SMNVEV (reference sequence). The V end lost 3 bases, the J end lost 6 bases, and 12 bases lay between the germline ends. The CDR3 spells CASSLGGRSEQYF. The CDR3 DNA sequence: TGTGCCAGCAGTTTGGGGGGCCGCTCCGAGCAGTACTTC.

The CDR3 spells CASSLGRPNEKLFF. The CDR3, as DNA: TGCGCCAGCAGCTTGGGCAGACCTAATGAAAAACTGTTTTTT. The chain uses TRBV5-1 and TRBJ1-4, with D uncertain. From germline, CDR1 is SGHRS and CDR2 YFSETQ. V lost 0 bases to trimming and J lost 3 bases, with 6 bases between them. The CDR3 runs 14 residues.

A note on this clonotype: As the CDR3 is not closed by the conserved phenylalanine or tryptophan, this likely results from a read error. The genes are TRBV2 and TRBJ2-1, with a possible D match to TRBD1 (6 bases). The ends were cut back, 5 bases at V and 8 bases at J, with 10 bases in the middle. CDR1 and CDR2 (germline): SNHLY, FYNNEI. The CDR3 sequence is 12 residues long. CDR3: CASSPQGDEQFL. The CDR3 nucleotides are TGTGCCAGCAGTCCACAGGGCGATGAGCAGTTCCTC.

V is TRBV12-3 or TRBV12-4 and J is TRBJ2-1; 13 nucleotides match TRBD2. The J segment lost 4 bases and the V segment lost 6 bases, leaving 3 bases of the junction unmatched. The CDR3 runs to 15 residues. The CDR3: CASRATSGRYNEQFF. The CDR3 DNA is TGTGCCAGCAGGGCGACTAGCGGGAGGTACAATGAGCAGTTCTTC.